This T cell receptor beta chain was sequenced for a study of cytomegalovirus exposure and HLA in healthy donors. Broader study findings: The study put 150 or so TCR beta chains on its list as cytomegalovirus-associated. TCR beta chain V- and J-gene trimming was linked, in a later analysis, to a missense variant in DCLRE1C. In a later analysis, at a false discovery rate of 0.05, under 20,000 TCR beta sequences matched HLA alleles.

V gave up 1 base and J gave up 5 bases, with 11 bases separating them. CDR3 length: 15 residues. The V gene's germline CDR1 is SGHAT and CDR2 FQNNGV. All the people who gave samples were healthy bone marrow donors. Of note for this clone: Its antigen is still unknown.

The PCR contained 60 Vbeta and 13 Jbeta primers. Repertoires were generated with immunoSEQ multiplex PCR, while TCRdb's copy carries only in-frame clones and drops some. The sample has hundreds of thousands of clones, about three quarters seen once. V and J are TRBV11-2 and TRBJ2-2; weak D call: TRBD1 (6 bases). The sequencing input was PBMCs. The clonotype originates from a man in his late teens or twenties in good health and CMV-seronegative. The CDR3 DNA is TGTGCCAGCAGCTTAGGTCCAGGGGAAACCGGGGAGCTGTTTTTT. Residues: CASSLGPGETGELFF.